Presented here are 21 T cell receptor beta chains from one specimen sequenced in a study of T cells in Graves' hyperthyroidism and ophthalmopathy. Researchers took RNA transcripts and amplified the TCR beta CDR3 regions from them. Primed by the HTBI set, a first-round RT-PCR was run on the TCR CDR3. TCRdb reprocessed the multiplex PCR reads with MiXCR, giving one entry per CDR3 protein. The sample carries hundreds of thousands of distinct CDR3 sequences, 20% recorded once. The sequencing sample was made of blood. These receptors were taken from a man aged 25-45 years with Graves' ophthalmopathy.

This clonotype has a count of ten or more. The rearrangement links TRBV12-3 or TRBV12-4 to TRBJ2-5, with TRBD2 matching over 11 bases. The CDR3 loop spans 16 amino acids. With V trimmed by 4 bases and J by 3 bases, 7 bases remained unmatched. The chain's CDR3 is CASSYITSGRKETQYF. The DNA for the CDR3 is TGTGCCAGCAGTTACATCACTAGCGGGAGAAAAGAGACCCAGTACTTC.

This clonotype was seen only once. The J gene is TRBJ1-4, the V gene TRBV6-2 or TRBV6-3, with D perhaps TRBD1 (6 bases). The germline CDR1 and CDR2 sequences are MNHEY and SVGEGT. Deletions cut 10 bases from V and 7 bases from J, with 19 bases between. The CDR3 is 14 residues long. CDR3 protein: CAIQSGGLGEKLFF. The CDR3, as DNA: TGTGCCATCCAGAGTGGGGGGCTGGGTGAAAAACTGTTTTTT.

The V gene is TRBV5-1, the J gene TRBJ1-1, with a tentative D call TRBD1 (6 bases). There are 15 residues in the CDR3. Per germline, CDR1 SGHRS and CDR2 YFSETQ. Between the trimmed V and J ends, which lost 1 base and 5 bases, there was a span of 15 bases. In DNA form, the CDR3 reads TGCGCCAGCAGCTTGAACCCCAGGGGAGGGACTGAAGCTTTCTTT. The encoded protein is CASSLNPRGGTEAFF.

This clonotype was detected a few times. CDR3: CASSVGLRNTDTQYF. The DNA for the CDR3 is TGTGCCAGCAGTGTTGGGCTCAGAAACACAGATACGCAGTATTTT. The chain employs TRBV28 and TRBJ2-3; D is unclear. Per the germline V gene, CDR1 is MDHEN and CDR2 is SYDVKM. V gave up 5 bases and J gave up 2 bases, with 14 bases separating them. The CDR3 length is 15 residues.

This clonotype appeared a few times. The chain has TRBV5-5 and TRBJ2-1; D perhaps matches TRBD2 (5 bases). Trimming removed 4 bases at V and 0 bases at J, with 11 bases between. The germline gives CDR1 SGHKS, CDR2 YYEKEE (reference sequence). This CDR3 spans 15 amino acids. The CDR3 loop reads CASSLDWRSYNEQFF. The CDR3 nucleotides read TGTGCCAGCAGCCTGGACTGGCGCTCCTACAATGAGCAGTTCTTC.

The sample holds many counts of this clonotype. The chain uses TRBV2 and TRBJ2-3; 9 bases fit TRBD1. The CDR3 runs 17 residues. After removal of 3 bases from V and 1 base from J, the junction contained 8 bases not matched to a gene. CDR1 and CDR2 from the germline V gene are SNHLY and FYNNEI. CDR3 residues: CASSDNPGQGRTDTQYF. CDR3 DNA sequence: TGTGCCAGCAGTGACAATCCGGGACAGGGCCGCACAGATACGCAGTATTTT.

At least ten counts were recorded for this clonotype. The rearrangement links TRBV11-2 to TRBJ1-2; no firm D call. The V end was cut by 2 bases, the J end by 7 bases, with 11 bases between. In germline, CDR1 is SGHAT, CDR2 FQNNGV. The CDR3 runs 13 residues. CDR3 region: CASSLTGGPGYTF. CDR3 nucleotide sequence: TGTGCCAGCAGCTTAACTGGTGGGCCTGGCTACACCTTC.

The gene calls are TRBV20-1 and TRBJ1-6; 7 nucleotides align to TRBD1. V gave up 3 bases and J gave up 7 bases; unmatched junction bases: 24. The CDR3 runs 20 residues. In germline, CDR1 is DFQATT, CDR2 SNEGSKA (reference sequence). CDR3 DNA: TGCAGTGCTAGTATTTTTCAGGGGGGTATAGGGGACAGACTAAATTCACCCCTCCACTTT. Translation gives CSASIFQGGIGDRLNSPLHF.

V and J are TRBV3-1 and TRBJ1-4; 7 bases line up with TRBD1. The CDR3 runs 17 residues. Per germline, CDR1 LGHDT and CDR2 YNNKEL (reference sequence). After removal of 6 bases from V and 5 bases from J, the junction contained 15 bases not matched to a gene. As DNA, the CDR3 is TGTGCCAGCAGTTACAGGGGACATGCCGGTGGGAATGAAAAACTGTTTTTT. Protein sequence: CASSYRGHAGGNEKLFF.

This clonotype was observed many times. The V and J genes are TRBV30 and TRBJ2-5; TRBD2 aligns across 9 bases. The CDR3 has 13 residues. Germline loops: CDR1 GTSNPN, CDR2 SVGIG (reference sequence). Trimming at V came to 8 bases and at J to 1 base, leaving 5 bases not matched to a gene. The CDR3 loop is CAQQTSGQETQYF. The CDR3 coding sequence is TGTGCCCAACAGACTAGCGGCCAAGAGACCCAGTACTTC.

In this sample, this clonotype turned up once. The J gene is TRBJ2-2, the V gene TRBV5-5; 11 positions match TRBD1. The germline CDR1 and CDR2 sequences are SGHKS and YYEKEE (reference sequence). This CDR3 is built from 17 residues. J lost 0 bases, V lost 3 bases, and 4 bases had no gene match. CDR3 sequence (DNA): TGTGCCAGCAGCTATGGACAGGGGGCGCCGAACACCGGGGAGCTGTTTTTT. Translating gives CASSYGQGAPNTGELFF.

This clonotype appeared a few times. V usage is TRBV6-1 and J usage is TRBJ2-7; D possibly corresponds to TRBD2 (5 bases). V lost 2 bases and J lost 3, with 14 bases in between. There are 15 residues in the CDR3. Germline CDR1 is MNHNS and CDR2 is SASEGT. The CDR3 reads CASSERGARFYEQYF. CDR3 sequence (DNA): TGTGCCAGCAGTGAACGGGGTGCCCGATTCTACGAGCAGTACTTC.

This clonotype was seen a few times. The genes are TRBV11-2 and TRBJ1-3; D unclear. Per germline, CDR1 SGHAT and CDR2 FQNNGV. The CDR3 is made up of 14 amino acids. V lost 5 bases and J lost 0, with 8 bases in between. Here the CDR3 reads CASSPRISGNTIYF. The CDR3 region has the DNA TGTGCCAGCAGCCCCAGGATCTCTGGAAACACCATATATTTT.

In this sample, this clonotype turned up a few times. This rearrangement joins TRBV7-2 to TRBJ2-3; D may be TRBD1 (6 bases). Per the germline V gene, CDR1 is SGHTA and CDR2 is FQGNSA. V lost 3 bases and J lost 4, with 14 bases in between. This CDR3 is 15 amino acids long. Written as DNA, the CDR3 is TGTGCCAGCAGCTTCCTAGGGGGAAGCCCAGATACGCAGTATTTT. This sequence encodes CASSFLGGSPDTQYF.

The chain uses TRBV30 and TRBJ2-5; the match to TRBD2 covers 11 bases. The CDR3 sequence is 16 residues long. Germline lookup yields CDR1 GTSNPN and CDR2 SVGIG (reference sequence). The V segment lost 3 bases and the J segment 1 base; nucleotides outside the gene matches: 7. The CDR3 spells CAWSRGLAGRQETQYF. CDR3 nucleotides: TGTGCCTGGAGCCGCGGACTAGCGGGCCGCCAAGAGACCCAGTACTTC.

This chain joins TRBV9 and TRBJ2-7; possibly TRBD2 for D (6 bases). Trimming left V 0 bases short and J 4 bases short, with 17 bases between. This CDR3 has 16 residues. The germline V gene has CDR1 SGDLS and CDR2 YYNGEE. For the CDR3, the DNA is TGTGCCAGCAGCGTAGCCCCCGGGACTGGGATTTACGAGCAGTACTTC. Protein: CASSVAPGTGIYEQYF.

Only a few counts were recorded for this clonotype. This chain links TRBV11-3 with TRBJ2-1; D is perhaps TRBD2 (6 bases). The V end lost 0 bases, the J end lost 13 bases, and 13 bases lay between the germline ends. Germline values: CDR1 SGHNT, CDR2 YENEEA. The CDR3 runs to 13 residues. The CDR3 is CASSLDQSGPQFF. CDR3 coding DNA: TGTGCCAGCAGCTTAGATCAAAGCGGGCCCCAGTTCTTC.

This clonotype has ten or more counts. The V call is TRBV7-3, the J call TRBJ2-1; 7 nucleotides match TRBD2. Unmatched junction bases numbered 6, after V lost 0 bases and J lost 13 bases. CDR3 length equals 13 residues. The germline V gene has CDR1 SGHTA and CDR2 FQGTGA. CDR3 residues: CASSLTSAGYQFF. CDR3 coding DNA: TGTGCCAGCAGCTTAACGTCAGCGGGATACCAGTTCTTC.

V and J are TRBV2 and TRBJ2-7; D unresolved. V gave up 6 bases and J gave up 0 bases, with 15 bases separating them. The CDR3 consists of 15 residues. From germline, CDR1 is SNHLY and CDR2 FYNNEI. The CDR3 DNA is TGTGCCAGCAGAGCGACTCAATCCCCCTCCTACGAGCAGTACTTC. Translated, it gives CASRATQSPSYEQYF.

This clonotype has more than one count but fewer than ten. The chain uses TRBV9 and TRBJ2-5, with D hard to call. Germline V lookup: CDR1 SGDLS, CDR2 YYNGEE. V lost 0 bases and J 1 base, leaving 7 bases between the germline ends. The CDR3 totals 14 residues. The CDR3 region has the DNA TGTGCCAGCAGCGTAGTGGGAACCCAAGAGACCCAGTACTTC. It encodes CASSVVGTQETQYF.

V usage is TRBV18 and J usage is TRBJ1-1; D is perhaps TRBD1 (5 bases). Trimming pared 3 bases from V and 7 bases from J, leaving 15 bases between. The CDR3 runs to 14 residues. CDR1 and CDR2 (germline): KGHSH, LQKENI. In DNA form, the CDR3 reads TGTGCCAGCTCACCTTCCCTTGGGGACCTTGAAGCTTTCTTT. Protein product: CASSPSLGDLEAFF.